These 20 T cell receptor beta chains came from one sample sequenced in a study of blood T cell repertoires in COVID-19. This table comes from immunoSEQ multiplex PCR, and its TCRdb copy is limited to in-frame clones, with some not included. The sample includes 200,000 to 250,000 clones, over 75% of them seen just once. Sequencing used peripheral blood. The receptor set was obtained from a woman in her sixties or seventies with COVID-19, enrolled during active disease.

The V and J genes are TRBV10-2 and TRBJ2-5; a weak D match, TRBD2 (5 bases). The CDR3 loop spans 14 amino acids. Germline V gene data show CDR1 as WSHSY and CDR2 as SAAADI. V lost 3 bases and J lost 2, with 10 bases in between. The CDR3 DNA reads as TGCGCCAGCAGTGAAGGGCTAGCACAAGAGACCCAGTACTTC. Encoded protein: CASSEGLAQETQYF.

V usage is TRBV4-2 and J usage is TRBJ2-7; D is ambiguous. Germline V CDR1 and CDR2: LGHNA, YNFKEQ. The CDR3 consists of 17 residues. Deletions cut 0 bases from V and 5 bases from J, with 20 bases between. CDR3 region: CASSQDILPRGKHEQYF. The CDR3 DNA sequence: TGTGCCAGCAGCCAAGATATCTTACCCCGAGGAAAACACGAGCAGTACTTC.

The gene calls are TRBV5-1 and TRBJ2-5; weak D call: TRBD2 (6 bases). Germline loops: CDR1 SGHRS, CDR2 YFSETQ. This CDR3 spans 16 amino acids. Trimming shortened V by 6 bases and J by 5 bases, and 23 bases separated the two germline ends. The CDR3 DNA reads TGCGCCAGCAACCATCCTCGGCAGGGAGGTGAGGAGACCCAGTACTTC. It translates to CASNHPRQGGEETQYF.

This chain joins TRBV5-1 and TRBJ2-7; TRBD2 aligns across 10 bases. Germline trimming cut 1 base from V and 5 bases from J; bases unmatched to any gene: 3. CDR1 is SGHRS and CDR2 is YFSETQ in the germline V gene. This CDR3 comprises 14 residues. The CDR3 loop is CASSLTSGEHEQYF. The CDR3 region has the DNA TGCGCCAGCAGCTTGACTAGCGGGGAACACGAGCAGTACTTC.

The V gene is TRBV7-9, the J gene TRBJ2-5; D is possibly TRBD1 or TRBD2 (7 bases each). V was pared by 5 bases and J by 3 bases, with 13 bases between. The CDR3 is 14 amino acids. The germline gives CDR1 SEHNR, CDR2 FQNEAQ (reference sequence). The CDR3: CASSRGLAEETQYF. The CDR3 DNA is TGTGCCAGCAGCAGGGGGCTAGCGGAAGAGACCCAGTACTTC.

The V and J genes are TRBV19 and TRBJ1-6; TRBD1 is a possible D gene (6 bases). CDR1 LNHDA and CDR2 SQIVND come from the germline V gene (reference sequence). V was shortened by 6 bases and J by 10 bases, with 16 bases between the two germline ends. CDR3 length: 14 residues. This chain's CDR3 is CASRVRQENSPLHF. In DNA form, the CDR3 reads TGTGCCAGTAGGGTGAGACAGGAGAACTCACCCCTCCACTTT.

This chain uses TRBV6-2 or TRBV6-3 with TRBJ1-1; 9 positions agree with TRBD1. The germline V gene encodes CDR1 MNHEY and CDR2 SVGEGT. CDR3 length equals 16 residues. V shed 6 bases and J 1 base; nucleotides not matched to a gene: 9. The CDR3 nucleotides read TGTGCCAGCAGCTTTAGGACAGGGGAATCGAACACTGAAGCTTTCTTT. It specifies CASSFRTGESNTEAFF.

The rearrangement joins TRBV19 to TRBJ1-5, with TRBD1 as a possible D gene (5 bases). V was cut by 3 bases and J by 2 bases, with 11 bases left in between. Germline loops: CDR1 LNHDA, CDR2 SQIVND (reference sequence). CDR3 length: 15 residues. The CDR3 DNA sequence: TGTGCCAGTAGTATGGGAGGGGAGCGCAATCAGCCCCAGCATTTT. Its protein product is CASSMGGERNQPQHF.

The gene calls are TRBV24-1 and TRBJ2-2; D is ambiguous. Trimming took 4 bases from V and 7 from J, leaving 9 bases between them. CDR3 length: 13 residues. CDR1 KGHDR and CDR2 SFDVKD come from the germline V gene. DNA for the CDR3: TGTGCCACCAGTGAAAGAGGTGGCGGGGAGCTGTTTTTT. It codes for CATSERGGGELFF.

This chain joins TRBV6-2 or TRBV6-3 and TRBJ1-5; D is unresolved. The CDR3 spans 14 residues. Trimming pared 1 base from V and 6 bases from J, leaving 10 bases between. Germline-derived CDR1 and CDR2 are MNHEY and SVGEGT. The CDR3 reads CASSYYTPGQPQHF. As DNA, the CDR3 is TGTGCCAGCAGTTACTATACGCCAGGTCAGCCCCAGCATTTT.

The CDR3 coding sequence is TGTGCCAGCTCACCACCGTCCGGGGTTGGGGAGCTGTTTTTT. It is translated as CASSPPSGVGELFF. J is TRBJ2-2 and V is TRBV18; perhaps TRBD2 as D (5 bases). CDR1 and CDR2 from the germline V gene are KGHSH and LQKENI. The CDR3 spans 14 residues. Trimming pared 0 bases from V and 8 bases from J, leaving 10 bases between.

The rearrangement uses TRBV5-6 and TRBJ2-1; perhaps TRBD1 as D (6 bases). The CDR3 sequence is 15 residues long. Per the germline V gene, CDR1 is SGHDT and CDR2 is YYEEEE. V lost 1 base, J lost 0 bases, and 8 bases lay in between. Here the CDR3 reads CASSLRTVSYNEQFF. CDR3 DNA sequence: TGTGCCAGCAGCTTGAGGACAGTCTCCTACAATGAGCAGTTCTTC.

This chain connects TRBV5-4 to TRBJ1-3; perhaps TRBD1 as D (5 bases). Germline CDR1 reads SGHNT; CDR2 reads YYREEE (reference sequence). The V end lost 0 bases, the J end lost 8 bases, and 15 bases lay between the germline ends. The CDR3 sequence is 15 residues long. CDR3 sequence: CASSLGGSPGDTIYF. CDR3 coding DNA: TGTGCCAGCAGCTTGGGGGGCAGCCCTGGGGACACCATATATTTT.

The chain employs TRBV7-8 and TRBJ2-5, with 9 bases aligning to TRBD1. Trimming cost V 5 bases and J 5 bases; bases outside gene matches: 9. The CDR3 loop spans 15 amino acids. CDR1 is SGHVS, CDR2 FQNEAQ, per germline. This chain's CDR3 is CASSLYRGQRETQYF. The CDR3 nucleotides read TGTGCCAGCAGCCTTTACAGGGGGCAGAGGGAGACCCAGTACTTC.

The chain is built from TRBV19 and TRBJ2-3; 12 bases map to TRBD2. Losses at the gene ends were 5 bases for V and 1 base for J; bases not matched to a gene: 10. The CDR3 is 18 amino acids. CDR1 and CDR2 from the germline V gene are LNHDA and SQIVND (reference sequence). As DNA, the CDR3 is TGTGCCAGTAGTCCCAGACTAGCGGGAGAGCCCCGCACAGATACGCAGTATTTT. Translated: CASSPRLAGEPRTDTQYF.

The chain uses TRBV27 and TRBJ1-2, with D hard to call. V lost 2 bases to trimming and J lost 8 bases, with 24 bases between them. Germline CDR1 is MNHEY and CDR2 is SMNVEV (reference sequence). The CDR3 totals 17 residues. CDR3 in DNA: TGTGCCAGCAGTTTAGGATTTGGTGGGCGCACCCCTGAAGGCTACACCTTC. It yields the protein CASSLGFGGRTPEGYTF.

The chain combines TRBV19 with TRBJ2-7, with D possibly being TRBD1 (6 bases). Trimming cost V 1 base and J 5 bases, with 15 bases left between them. Germline lookup yields CDR1 LNHDA and CDR2 SQIVND (reference sequence). The CDR3 is 15 residues long. The CDR3 sequence: CASSIVQGPTDEQYF. Written as DNA, the CDR3 is TGTGCCAGTAGTATAGTCCAGGGGCCGACTGACGAGCAGTACTTC.

This clone appeared a few times. This sequence joins TRBV7-2 and TRBJ2-5; D ambiguous. With 5 bases removed from V and 2 bases from J, the gap between germline ends came to 12 bases. CDR1 SGHTA and CDR2 FQGNSA come from the germline V gene. This CDR3 contains 14 residues. The CDR3 is CASSPRPFQETQYF. The CDR3, as DNA: TGTGCCAGCAGCCCGCGTCCCTTTCAAGAGACCCAGTACTTC. The variable domain in full, with the rest retrieved from reference TRBV7-2 and TRBJ2-5, is GAGVSQSPSNKVTEKGKDVELRCDPISGHTALYWYRQSLGQGLEFLIYFQGNSAPDKSGLPSDRFSAERTGGSVSTLTIQRTQQEDSAVYLCASSPRPFQETQYFGPGTRLLVL.

This clone was seen a handful of times. The chain combines TRBV7-9 with TRBJ1-1, with TRBD1 matching 7 bases. Trimming cost V 3 bases and J 0 bases; bases outside gene matches: 1. In germline, CDR1 is SEHNR, CDR2 FQNEAQ (reference sequence). The CDR3 sequence is 14 residues long. The CDR3 sequence: CASSLTGLNTEAFF. The CDR3 DNA reads as TGTGCCAGCAGCTTGACAGGGTTGAACACTGAAGCTTTCTTT.

The chain links TRBV6-2 or TRBV6-3 to TRBJ1-1; 10 nucleotides match TRBD1. Trimming at V came to 6 bases and at J to 4 bases, leaving 11 bases not matched to a gene. Per the germline V gene, CDR1 is MNHEY and CDR2 is SVGEGT. The CDR3 spans 16 residues. The CDR3 spells CASSEQTGGGFTEAFF. In DNA form, the CDR3 reads TGTGCCAGCAGCGAACAGACAGGGGGCGGTTTCACTGAAGCTTTCTTT.